Following are 10 T cell receptor beta chains from one sample sequenced in a study of control samples from healthy donors and cancer patients. Using immunoSEQ multiplex PCR, the repertoire was profiled, and TCRdb retains in-frame clones only, with some absent. Of approximately 170,000 clones listed, over 85% are singletons. The sequencing sample was made of blood. Receptors originate from a man aged 25-40 years in good health.

The rearrangement links TRBV4-2 to TRBJ2-1; TRBD2 aligns across 7 bases. CDR1 is LGHNA and CDR2 is YNFKEQ in the germline V gene. Germline trimming cut 3 bases from V and 4 bases from J; bases unmatched to any gene: 9. The CDR3 length is 16 residues. For the CDR3, the DNA is TGTGCCAGCAGCCACCCACCCCTAGCGGCGTACAATGAGCAGTTCTTC. Translating gives CASSHPPLAAYNEQFF.

The V call is TRBV4-3, the J call TRBJ1-2; D remains unclear. CDR1 and CDR2 from the germline V gene are LGHNA and YSLEER. CDR3 length: 14 residues. V was trimmed by 0 bases and J by 5 bases, leaving 10 bases between them. The CDR3 reads CASSQDRGKYGYTF. Written as DNA, the CDR3 is TGCGCCAGCAGCCAAGATCGAGGGAAATATGGCTACACCTTC.

V gene TRBV3-1 (or the pseudogene TRBV3-2) combines with J gene TRBJ1-2; weak D call: TRBD1 (6 bases). The germline CDR1 and CDR2 sequences are LGHDT and YNNKEL (reference sequence). Deletions cut 4 bases from V and 4 bases from J, with 7 bases between. This CDR3 has 12 amino acids. CDR3 in amino acids: CASSPTGYGYTF. The CDR3 bases are TGTGCCAGCAGCCCGACAGGCTATGGCTACACCTTC.

This sequence joins TRBV29-1 and TRBJ2-7; D possibly matches TRBD1 or TRBD2 (6 bases each). The germline V and J ends were trimmed by 4 bases and 3 bases, with 13 bases remaining between them. CDR1 and CDR2 (germline): SQVTM, ANQGSEA. The CDR3 is 13 residues long. CDR3 in DNA: TGCAGCGTTGGGACTACAGGGTTCTACGAGCAGTACTTC. It encodes CSVGTTGFYEQYF.

The V and J genes are TRBV10-1 and TRBJ1-1; D not certain. Germline V gene sequence: CDR1 WNHNN, CDR2 SYGVQD (reference sequence). CDR3 size: 13 residues. The V end was cut by 2 bases, the J end by 0 bases, with 4 bases between. The DNA for the CDR3 is TGCGCCAGCAGTGAGCAAGTGAACACTGAAGCTTTCTTT. The encoded protein is CASSEQVNTEAFF.

This sequence joins TRBV18 and TRBJ1-4; TRBD1 matches 10 bases. Trimming at V came to 3 bases and at J to 4 bases, leaving 5 bases not matched to a gene. Germline values: CDR1 KGHSH, CDR2 LQKENI. CDR3 length equals 16 residues. Here the CDR3 reads CASSPLGDRGNEKLFF. DNA of the CDR3: TGTGCCAGCTCACCCCTCGGGGACAGGGGTAATGAAAAACTGTTTTTT.

CDR3 in DNA: TGTGCCAGCAGTTTATCGGCGGGCGAGCAGTACTTC. As protein: CASSLSAGEQYF. The chain carries TRBV28 and TRBJ2-7; D is possibly TRBD2 (5 bases). The germline CDR1 and CDR2 sequences are MDHEN and SYDVKM. The CDR3 is 12 residues long. V was pared by 1 base and J by 6 bases, with 7 bases between.

V gene TRBV29-1 combines with J gene TRBJ1-1, with D possibly TRBD1 on 6 matching bases. CDR1 and CDR2 from the germline V gene are SQVTM and ANQGSEA. CDR3 length: 13 amino acids. Trimming took 2 bases from V and 3 from J, leaving 10 bases between them. The CDR3 region has the DNA TGCAGCGTTGAACGGGGGGCGGACACTGAAGCTTTCTTT. Translation: CSVERGADTEAFF.

The genes are TRBV6-2 or TRBV6-3 and TRBJ1-1; 9 bases match TRBD1. Germline V lookup: CDR1 MNHEY, CDR2 SVGEGT. The ends lost 4 bases at V and 5 bases at J; junction bases unmatched: 8. The CDR3 runs to 15 residues. The CDR3 region is CASSSPGQGDTEAFF. The CDR3 DNA reads TGTGCCAGCAGTTCTCCGGGACAGGGAGATACTGAAGCTTTCTTT.

As regards this clone: At one end, the junction sequence differs from germline, possibly due to a read error. The chain combines TRBV5-1 with TRBJ2-1, with 13 bases aligning to TRBD2. The CDR3 sequence is 16 residues long. CDR1 is SGHRS and CDR2 is YFSETQ in the germline V gene. This CDR3 is CAGSTGLAGDHNEQFF. The CDR3 nucleotides read TGCGCCGGCAGCACTGGACTAGCGGGAGACCACAATGAGCAGTTCTTC. Full variable domain (outside the CDR3, taken from reference TRBV5-1 and TRBJ2-1): KAGVTQTPRYLIKTRGQQVTLSCSPISGHRSVSWYQQTPGQGLQFLFEYFSETQRNKGNFPGRFSGRQFSNSRSEMNVSTLELGDSALYLCAGSTGLAGDHNEQFFGPGTRLTVL.